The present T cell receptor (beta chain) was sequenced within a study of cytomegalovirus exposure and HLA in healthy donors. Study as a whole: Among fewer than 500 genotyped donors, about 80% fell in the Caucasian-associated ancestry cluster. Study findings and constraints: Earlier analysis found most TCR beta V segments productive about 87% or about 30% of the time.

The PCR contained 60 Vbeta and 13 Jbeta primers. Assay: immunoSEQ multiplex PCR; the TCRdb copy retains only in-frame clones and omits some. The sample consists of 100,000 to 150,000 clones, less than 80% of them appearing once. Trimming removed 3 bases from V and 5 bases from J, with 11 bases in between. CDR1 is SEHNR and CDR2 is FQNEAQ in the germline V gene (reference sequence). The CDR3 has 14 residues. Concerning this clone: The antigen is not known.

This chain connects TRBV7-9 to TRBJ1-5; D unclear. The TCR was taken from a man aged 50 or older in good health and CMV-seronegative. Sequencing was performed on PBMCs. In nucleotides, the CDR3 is TGTGCCAGCAGCTTCTCAACAGCGGATCAGCCCCAGCATTTT. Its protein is CASSFSTADQPQHF.